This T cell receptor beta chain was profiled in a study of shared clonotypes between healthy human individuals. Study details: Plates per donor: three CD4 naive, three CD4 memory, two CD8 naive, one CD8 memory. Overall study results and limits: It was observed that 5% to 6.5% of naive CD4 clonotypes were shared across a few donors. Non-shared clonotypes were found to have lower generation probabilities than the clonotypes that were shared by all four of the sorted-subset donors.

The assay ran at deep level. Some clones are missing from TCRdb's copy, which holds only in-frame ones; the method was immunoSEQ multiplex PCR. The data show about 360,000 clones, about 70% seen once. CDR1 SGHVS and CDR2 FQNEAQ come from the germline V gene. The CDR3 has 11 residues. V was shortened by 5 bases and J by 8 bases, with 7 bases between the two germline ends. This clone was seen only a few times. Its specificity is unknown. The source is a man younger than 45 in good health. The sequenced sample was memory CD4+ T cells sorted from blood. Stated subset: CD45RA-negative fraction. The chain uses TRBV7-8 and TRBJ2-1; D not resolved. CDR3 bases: TGTGCCAGCAGCCGAGAGCATGAGCAGTTCTTC. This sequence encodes CASSREHEQFF.